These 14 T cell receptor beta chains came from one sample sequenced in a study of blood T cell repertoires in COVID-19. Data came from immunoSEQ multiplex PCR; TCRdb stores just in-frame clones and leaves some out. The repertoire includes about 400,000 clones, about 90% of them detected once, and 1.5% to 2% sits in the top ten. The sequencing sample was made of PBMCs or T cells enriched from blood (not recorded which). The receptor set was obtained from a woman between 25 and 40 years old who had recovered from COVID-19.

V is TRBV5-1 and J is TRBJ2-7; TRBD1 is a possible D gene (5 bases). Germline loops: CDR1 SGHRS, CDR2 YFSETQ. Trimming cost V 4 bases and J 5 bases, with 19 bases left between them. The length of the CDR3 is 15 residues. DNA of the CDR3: TGCGCCAGCAGCATAGGGGAATTGCTTAGAGACGAGCAGTACTTC. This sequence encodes CASSIGELLRDEQYF.

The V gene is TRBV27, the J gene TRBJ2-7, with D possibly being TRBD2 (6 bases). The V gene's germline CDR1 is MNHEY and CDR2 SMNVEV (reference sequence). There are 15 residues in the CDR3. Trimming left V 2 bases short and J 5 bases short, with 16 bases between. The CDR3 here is CASSLLGRYVDEQYF. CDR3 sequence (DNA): TGTGCCAGCAGTTTACTAGGGAGGTATGTCGACGAGCAGTACTTC.

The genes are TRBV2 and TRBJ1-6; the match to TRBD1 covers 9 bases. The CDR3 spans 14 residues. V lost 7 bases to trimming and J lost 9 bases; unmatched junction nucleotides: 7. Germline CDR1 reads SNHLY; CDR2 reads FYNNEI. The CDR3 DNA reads TGTGCCAGCACTCCGGGACAGGGCAGTTCACCCCTCCACTTT. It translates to CASTPGQGSSPLHF.

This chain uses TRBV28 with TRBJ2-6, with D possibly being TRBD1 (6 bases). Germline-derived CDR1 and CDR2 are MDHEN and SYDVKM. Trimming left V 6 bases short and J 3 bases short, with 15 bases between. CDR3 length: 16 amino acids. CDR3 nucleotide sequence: TGTGCCAGCAGCACGACCAGGGGTGGTGGGGCCAACGTCCTGACTTTC. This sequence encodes CASSTTRGGGANVLTF.

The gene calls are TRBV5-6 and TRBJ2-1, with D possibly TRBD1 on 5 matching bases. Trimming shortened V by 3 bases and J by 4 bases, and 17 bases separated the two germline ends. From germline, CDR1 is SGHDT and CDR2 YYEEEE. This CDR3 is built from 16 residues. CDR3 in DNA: TGTGCCAGCAGCTCCATACCAGGGAAGGGGTACAATGAGCAGTTCTTC. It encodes CASSSIPGKGYNEQFF.

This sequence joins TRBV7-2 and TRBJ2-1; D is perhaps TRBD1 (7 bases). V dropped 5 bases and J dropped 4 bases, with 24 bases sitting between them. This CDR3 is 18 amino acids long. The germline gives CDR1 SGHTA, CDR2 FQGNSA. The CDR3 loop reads CASSLRFAGGSAYNEQFF. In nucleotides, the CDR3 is TGTGCCAGCAGCCTTCGTTTTGCAGGGGGGAGTGCGTACAATGAGCAGTTCTTC.

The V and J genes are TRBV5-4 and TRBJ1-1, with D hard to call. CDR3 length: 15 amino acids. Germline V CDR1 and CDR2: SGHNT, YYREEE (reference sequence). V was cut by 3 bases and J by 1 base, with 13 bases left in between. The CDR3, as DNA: TGTGCCAGCAGCTGGGCGGGGTTGGGGAACACTGAAGCTTTCTTT. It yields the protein CASSWAGLGNTEAFF.

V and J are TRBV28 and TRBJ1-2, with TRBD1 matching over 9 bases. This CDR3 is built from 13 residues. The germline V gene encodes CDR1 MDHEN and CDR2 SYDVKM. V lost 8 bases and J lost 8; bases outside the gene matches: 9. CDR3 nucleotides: TGTGCCAGCCTAGGGGACAGGGAGGGCGGCTACACCTTC. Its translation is CASLGDREGGYTF.

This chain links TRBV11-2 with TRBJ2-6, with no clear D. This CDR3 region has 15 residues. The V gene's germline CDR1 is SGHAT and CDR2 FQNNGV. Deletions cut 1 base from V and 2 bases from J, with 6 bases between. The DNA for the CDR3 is TGTGCCAGCAGCTTAGCTATAACTGGGGCCAACGTCCTGACTTTC. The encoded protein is CASSLAITGANVLTF.

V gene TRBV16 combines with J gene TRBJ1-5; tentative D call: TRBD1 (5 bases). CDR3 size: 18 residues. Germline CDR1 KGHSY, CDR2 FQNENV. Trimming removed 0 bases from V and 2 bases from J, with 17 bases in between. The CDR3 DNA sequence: TGTGCCAGCAGCCAATCCCTCCTTCGAACAGGTGGCAATCAGCCCCAGCATTTT. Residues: CASSQSLLRTGGNQPQHF.

The CDR3 region is CASSEVRTSYGYTF. CDR3 bases: TGTGCCAGCAGTGAAGTCCGGACATCCTATGGCTACACCTTC. The rearrangement joins TRBV6-1 to TRBJ1-2; the D gene is possibly TRBD1 (5 bases). This CDR3 contains 14 residues. Trimming pared 1 base from V and 4 bases from J, leaving 10 bases between. The germline V gene encodes CDR1 MNHNS and CDR2 SASEGT.

CDR3 protein: CASSDGARGNTIYF. CDR3 DNA: TGTGCCAGCAGTGACGGTGCCCGCGGAAACACCATATATTTT. The rearrangement joins TRBV25-1 to TRBJ1-3; the D is unclear. V was shortened by 3 bases and J by 4 bases, with 10 bases between the two germline ends. Germline loops: CDR1 MGHDK, CDR2 SYGVNS. The CDR3 sequence is 14 residues long. Full variable domain (remainder filled in from reference TRBV25-1 and TRBJ1-3): EADIYQTPRYLVIGTGKKITLECSQTMGHDKMYWYQQDPGMELHLIHYSYGVNSTEKGDLSSESTVSRIRTEHFPLTLESARPSHTSQYLCASSDGARGNTIYFGEGSWLTVV.

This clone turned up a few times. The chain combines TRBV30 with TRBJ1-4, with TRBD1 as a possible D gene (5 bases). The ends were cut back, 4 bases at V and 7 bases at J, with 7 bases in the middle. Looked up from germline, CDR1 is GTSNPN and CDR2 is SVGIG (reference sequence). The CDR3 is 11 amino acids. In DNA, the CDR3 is TGTGCCTGGAAGACAGCTGAAAAACTGTTTTTT. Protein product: CAWKTAEKLFF.

The DNA of the CDR3 is TGTGCCAGCAGCCAAGACTTAGCGGGGGCCTCCTCCTACAATGAGCAGTTCTTC. Protein product: CASSQDLAGASSYNEQFF. The chain couples TRBV4-2 to TRBJ2-1, with TRBD2 matching 9 bases. CDR3 length: 18 residues. Per the germline V gene, CDR1 is LGHNA and CDR2 is YNFKEQ. The ends lost 0 bases at V and 0 bases at J; junction bases unmatched: 6.